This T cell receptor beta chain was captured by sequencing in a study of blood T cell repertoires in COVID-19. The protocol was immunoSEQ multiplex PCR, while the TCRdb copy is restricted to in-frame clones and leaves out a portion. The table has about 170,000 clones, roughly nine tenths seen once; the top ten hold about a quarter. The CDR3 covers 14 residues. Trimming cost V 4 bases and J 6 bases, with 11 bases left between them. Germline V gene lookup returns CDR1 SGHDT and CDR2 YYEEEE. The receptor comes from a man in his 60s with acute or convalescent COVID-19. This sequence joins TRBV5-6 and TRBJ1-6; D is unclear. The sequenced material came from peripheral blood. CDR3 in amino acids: CASSLPTGNSPLHF. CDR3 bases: TGTGCCAGCAGCCTCCCCACGGGTAATTCACCCCTCCACTTT. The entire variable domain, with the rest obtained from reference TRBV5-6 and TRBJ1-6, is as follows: DAGVTQSPTHLIKTRGQQVTLRCSPKSGHDTVSWYQQALGQGPQFIFQYYEEEERQRGNFPDRFSGHQFPNYSSELNVNALLLGDSALYLCASSLPTGNSPLHFGNGTRLTVT.